The rows below give T cell receptor beta chains drawn from one sample of a study of cytomegalovirus exposure and HLA in healthy donors. Clones were sequenced by immunoSEQ multiplex PCR, and TCRdb holds only the in-frame ones, with some missing. The sample includes approximately 150,000 clones, around 78% of them seen just once. The source material was PBMCs. The receptors shown here come from a middle-aged woman in good health and CMV-seropositive. The CDR3 runs from the conserved cysteine through the conserved F or W. D genes are given only for firm matches. Not all rows give a size; the values are once, few, many and, for expanded clones, a class.

J | D | V | length | size | DNA | CDR3
TRBJ2-1 | NA | TRBV7-9 | 16 | NA | TGTGCCAGCAGCTTAGACCTAGGTCTGTCCTACAATGAGCAGTTCTTC | CASSLDLGLSYNEQFF
TRBJ1-1 | NA | TRBV25-1 | 13 | NA | TGTGCCAGCAGTGAAACCCTCCGCGCTGAAGCTTTCTTT | CASSETLRAEAFF
TRBJ2-1 | TRBD2 | TRBV7-3 | 15 | few | TGTGCCAGCAGCGCCGGGACTAGCCTCTACAATGAGCAGTTCTTC | CASSAGTSLYNEQFF
TRBJ2-1 | NA | TRBV7-2 | 14 | once | TGTGCCAGCAGCCCTGGGACCTGGCAGGGGGAGCAGTTCTTC | CASSPGTWQGEQFF
TRBJ2-1 | NA | TRBV21-1 | 17 | NA | TGTGCCAGCAGCAAAGCGCCTATCCTAGGGGTCTGGAATGAGCAGTTCTTC | CASSKAPILGVWNEQFF
TRBJ1-1 | TRBD1 | TRBV27 | 16 | NA | TGTGCCAGCAGTTCCACAGGGGGCTTCATGAACACTGAAGCTTTCTTT | CASSSTGGFMNTEAFF
TRBJ1-6 | TRBD1 | TRBV27 | 14 | NA | TGTGCCAGCAGCGCAGGGGGCGCAAATTCACCCCTCCACTTT | CASSAGGANSPLHF
TRBJ2-1 | NA | TRBV2 | 18 | NA | TGTGCCAGCAGTGTTTCAGGACAGTTCCAATCCTCAATCGATGAGCAGTTCTTC | CASSVSGQFQSSIDEQFF
TRBJ2-1 | TRBD2 | TRBV2 | 15 | NA | TGTGCCAGCAGAAGCCGGACTAGCGGAAACAATGAGCAGTTCTTC | CASRSRTSGNNEQFF
TRBJ2-5 | TRBD2 | TRBV6-1 | 15 | NA | TGTGCCAGCAGTGAGGGGAGGGTGGCTAGGGGGACCCAGTACTTC | CASSEGRVARGTQYF